Reported below is one T cell receptor (beta chain). This clone occurred a few times. Its specific antigen is unknown. No base qualities exist here, and no much larger clone lies one base off it. The sample originates from a study of beta chain features in type 1 diabetes (dated by TCRdb to 2017 to 2018). Context from the whole study: No differences in mean age, gender distribution, total cell number or subset yield were found between patients and healthy donors. A total of 100 million to 140 million sorted cells were examined across all samples, and the number of cells per subset was strongly correlated with RNA yield. In the study, TCRB repertoires of sorted circulating CD4+ T cell subsets from recently diagnosed type 1 diabetes patients were compared with those of matched healthy donors. Regulatory and stem cell-like memory subsets were isolated from only 8 patients and roughly 8 healthy donors, whereas naive and central memory subsets came from all 30 or so donors. On the study overall, not on this receptor specifically: Because cDNA was sequenced instead of genomic DNA, activated cells with high expression could be over-represented, although the groups did not differ in activation or CD3 levels. Naive, central memory and regulatory TCRB repertoires appeared more similar among patients than among healthy donors. Only small numbers of individuals were included in the HLA sub-analyses, which left unresolved whether HLA type had any influence on TCRB rearrangement. PCR might favor shorter templates, but patient and control samples were amplified and corrected together, so any skew would affect both groups equally. Fewer insertions and more nucleotide deletions at VDJ recombination sites were observed in patients with type 1 diabetes, implying thymic rearrangement abnormalities. Type 1 diabetes patients showed a moderate but significant shortening of TCRB CDR3 length in all four CD4+ subsets.

The entire amount of isolated RNA was reverse transcribed using the High Capacity cDNA Reverse Transcription Kit, so the sequenced TCRB transcripts were expressed ones. Deep immunoSEQ sequencing was applied to naive, central memory and regulatory T cell samples, giving an average of about 3.6 million total reads per sample. Sorted cells were lysed in RLT buffer and RNA was extracted with DNase-treated RNeasy Micro or Mini kits, depending on cell number. To prevent cross-contamination, each cell subset was processed individually, whereas patient and healthy donor samples were processed jointly. The immunoSEQ multiplex PCR was used to amplify TCRB sequences from cDNA, yielding 87-bp fragments that span the CDR3 region. Amplicons were sequenced on the Illumina HiSeq platform. Per the source publication's procedure: PCR bias was computationally corrected using synthetic template baselines, reads within Hamming distance 2 were collapsed, and singletons that could not be merged were discarded. Reads were aligned against IMGT to assign V, D and J genes, CDR3 length and insertions or deletions at six rearrangement sites. Within each subset, clonotype counts were normalized to sorted cell number, after which true diversity and Gini coefficients were computed with the tcR R package. The overlap coefficient, calculated on TCRB nucleotide sequences, was used to quantify repertoire sharing. TCRdb limited this immuneACCESS table to in-frame rearrangements with V and J called. A share of clones is missing; checked studies link under half to unresolved V genes, and the rest is unexplained. The V and J calls and the clone size are those of that table, but D and trimming were determined from the DNA. For this sample there are 300,000 to 400,000 clones; 8.5% to 10% appear just once. The ten largest clones add up to 0.6% of the sample.

Based on the germline V gene, the CDR1 and CDR2 sequences are SGHNT and YENEEA. The germline V and J ends show losses of 3 bases and 5 bases respectively, and no gene match explains 7 bases of the junction. The CDR3 numbers 15 residues from cysteine through phenylalanine. Of the read, only the CDR3 DNA is kept; its 45 bases are in frame from base 1. A single peripheral blood draw of around 0.11 L on average was collected from each donor into heparinised tubes. A BD FACSAria II and a panel including CD45RO, CCR7, CD25, CD127, CD95 and CD27 were used to sort naive, central memory, regulatory and stem cell-like memory CD4+ T cells. Purity was above 95% for every sorted population. PBMCs were separated immediately by Lymphoprep density gradient centrifugation and were stained directly, without being cultured. To minimize batch effects, samples were stained and sorted in pairs, one healthy donor with one patient per experiment.

The V and J segments used are TRBV11-3 and TRBJ2-5, with 9 bases in between that match TRBD1. The receptor was isolated from a man aged 25-40 years with type 1 diabetes. Sequencing used central memory CD4+ T cells from blood. The CDR3 reads as follows: CASSFRTGGPETQYF. The nucleotides are TGTGCCAGCAGCTTCCGTACAGGGGGCCCGGAGACCCAGTACTTC. Outside the CDR3, residues come from the reference TRBV11-3 and TRBJ2-5 proteins, so the full variable domain is: EAGVVQSPRYKIIEKKQPVAFWCNPISGHNTLYWYLQNLGQGPELLIRYENEEAVDDSQLPKDRFSAERLKGVDSTLKIQPAELGDSAVYLCASSFRTGGPETQYFGPGTRLLVL.